These 30 T cell receptor beta chains were sequenced from one sample in a study of shared clonotypes between healthy human individuals. TCRdb's copy holds only in-frame clones and misses some; the assay was immunoSEQ multiplex PCR. The sample yields 1.6 million or so clones, approximately 98.5% seen once. What was sequenced was naive CD4+ T cells sorted from blood. The subset denotes: CD45RA+ positively selected. These receptor sequences come from a man aged 25 to 40 in good health.

This rearrangement joins TRBV19 to TRBJ2-7; no clear D gene. The CDR3 consists of 15 residues. Germline V CDR1 and CDR2: LNHDA, SQIVND (reference sequence). Trimming removed 0 bases at V and 0 bases at J, with 9 bases between. This CDR3 is CASSIDRWSSYEQYF. The CDR3 nucleotides are TGTGCCAGTAGTATAGATCGCTGGAGCTCCTACGAGCAGTACTTC.

The chain couples TRBV6-5 to TRBJ2-7, with D maybe TRBD1 (5 bases). The germline V gene encodes CDR1 MNHEY and CDR2 SVGAGI. V gave up 6 bases and J gave up 2 bases, with 11 bases separating them. This CDR3 contains 13 residues. This CDR3 reads CASRQGKAYEQYF. The CDR3 DNA sequence: TGTGCCAGCAGGCAGGGAAAGGCCTACGAGCAGTACTTC.

J is TRBJ2-2 and V is TRBV9, with a weak D call TRBD2 (6 bases). The V gene lost 0 bases and the J gene lost 1 base, with 10 bases spanning the gap. Germline CDR1 reads SGDLS; CDR2 reads YYNGEE. CDR3 length: 16 amino acids. CDR3 region: CASSVETAGNTGELFF. The CDR3 DNA sequence: TGTGCCAGCAGCGTAGAAACAGCGGGGAACACCGGGGAGCTGTTTTTT. The full variable domain, its missing parts supplied by reference TRBV9 and TRBJ2-2, is DSGVTQTPKHLITATGQRVTLRCSPRSGDLSVYWYQQSLDQGLQFLIQYYNGEERAKGNILERFSAQQFPDLHSELNLSSLELGDSALYFCASSVETAGNTGELFFGEGSRLTVL.

The chain employs TRBV14 and TRBJ2-7; 8 nucleotides line up with TRBD2. The CDR3 has 16 residues. Per the germline V gene, CDR1 is SGHDN and CDR2 is FVKESK. With 1 base clipped from V and 3 bases from J, the junction kept 8 bases outside the gene matches. The CDR3 bases are TGTGCCAGCAGCCAAGTGAAGATGAGCGGGAGCTACGAGCAGTACTTC. Amino acid sequence: CASSQVKMSGSYEQYF. Based on the CDR3 plus reference TRBV14 and TRBJ2-7, the full variable domain is EAGVTQFPSHSVIEKGQTVTLRCDPISGHDNLYWYRRVMGKEIKFLLHFVKESKQDESGMPNNRFLAERTGGTYSTLKVQPAELEDSGVYFCASSQVKMSGSYEQYFGPGTRLTVT.

The chain links TRBV5-1 to TRBJ2-5, with a possible D match to TRBD2 (5 bases). The V gene lost 4 bases and the J gene lost 8 bases, with 21 bases spanning the gap. Germline V gene sequence: CDR1 SGHRS, CDR2 YFSETQ. This CDR3 has 15 amino acids. Here the CDR3 reads CASSPEGSGERTQYF. As DNA, the CDR3 is TGCGCCAGCAGCCCAGAGGGATCTGGGGAGAGAACCCAGTACTTC.

This chain links TRBV30 with TRBJ1-2, with TRBD1 as a possible D gene (5 bases). This CDR3 is 12 amino acids long. Germline lookup yields CDR1 GTSNPN and CDR2 SVGIG (reference sequence). Between the trimmed V and J ends, which lost 3 bases and 5 bases, there was a span of 10 bases. Here the CDR3 reads CAWSPQGYGYTF. CDR3 sequence (DNA): TGTGCCTGGAGCCCTCAGGGATATGGCTACACCTTC.

This clone was seen only once. The chain combines TRBV19 with TRBJ1-5; TRBD1 matches 8 bases. With 3 bases clipped from V and 11 bases from J, the junction kept 12 bases outside the gene matches. Germline CDR1 is LNHDA and CDR2 is SQIVND (reference sequence). This CDR3 spans 15 amino acids. Here the CDR3 reads CASSIGGQGGSAQHF. CDR3 sequence (DNA): TGTGCCAGTAGTATTGGCGGACAGGGAGGATCAGCCCAGCATTTT.

This chain connects TRBV7-2 to TRBJ2-2; D call uncertain. Germline CDR1 reads SGHTA; CDR2 reads FQGNSA. The CDR3 totals 16 residues. V lost 2 bases and J 4 bases, leaving 14 bases between the germline ends. CDR3 sequence reads: CASSLFEKHPTGELFF. For the CDR3, the DNA is TGTGCCAGCAGCTTATTCGAGAAACACCCCACCGGGGAGCTGTTTTTT.

V and J are TRBV4-2 and TRBJ1-1; no clear D. Between the trimmed V and J ends, which lost 4 bases and 2 bases, there was a span of 2 bases. Germline-derived CDR1 and CDR2 are LGHNA and YNFKEQ. The length of the CDR3 is 11 residues. CDR3 nucleotide sequence: TGTGCCAGCAGCCGTAACACTGAAGCTTTCTTT. It is translated as CASSRNTEAFF.

This rearrangement joins TRBV28 to TRBJ1-2; 7 nucleotides align to TRBD1. The V gene's germline CDR1 is MDHEN and CDR2 SYDVKM. The CDR3 is 13 amino acids. The V segment lost 6 bases and the J segment 8 bases; nucleotides outside the gene matches: 9. The CDR3 is CASRTTGASGYTF. CDR3 sequence (DNA): TGTGCCAGCAGGACTACAGGGGCTTCCGGCTACACCTTC.

The chain joins TRBV27 to TRBJ1-2; D call uncertain. The V gene's germline CDR1 is MNHEY and CDR2 SMNVEV (reference sequence). Trimming stripped 0 bases from V and 0 bases from J, with 11 bases between. This CDR3 has 16 amino acids. The CDR3 sequence: CASSLSRQQPNYGYTF. The CDR3 DNA is TGTGCCAGCAGTTTATCTAGGCAACAACCTAACTATGGCTACACCTTC.

The chain recombines TRBV25-1 with TRBJ1-1, with 7 positions matching TRBD1. From germline, CDR1 is MGHDK and CDR2 SYGVNS. With 8 bases clipped from V and 5 bases from J, the junction kept 8 bases outside the gene matches. This CDR3 spans 13 amino acids. The CDR3 bases are TGTGCCAGCCAAGGCAGGGGGAGGACTGAAGCTTTCTTT. Translated, it gives CASQGRGRTEAFF.

The chain has TRBV7-6 and TRBJ2-5, with 11 positions matching TRBD2. Germline V gene data show CDR1 as SGHVS and CDR2 as FNYEAQ. The J segment lost 3 bases and the V segment lost 3 bases, leaving 3 bases of the junction unmatched. The CDR3 has 15 residues. The chain's CDR3 is CASSFVGLAEETQYF. CDR3 nucleotide sequence: TGTGCCAGCAGCTTCGTGGGACTAGCGGAAGAGACCCAGTACTTC.

V is TRBV11-3 and J is TRBJ2-1; D tentatively fits TRBD1 or TRBD2 (6 bases each). Germline loops: CDR1 SGHNT, CDR2 YENEEA. The CDR3 loop spans 14 amino acids. With 5 bases removed from V and 4 bases from J, the gap between germline ends came to 12 bases. CDR3 DNA: TGTGCCAGCAGCAAAAGGGGGGATTACAATGAGCAGTTCTTC. Translated: CASSKRGDYNEQFF.

This clone occurred a few times. The J gene is TRBJ2-7, the V gene TRBV7-2; no definite D call. V lost 8 bases and J lost 0, with 8 bases in between. Per germline, CDR1 SGHTA and CDR2 FQGNSA. CDR3 length equals 12 residues. CDR3: CASAVSSYEQYF. In DNA form, the CDR3 reads TGTGCCAGCGCGGTTTCCTCCTACGAGCAGTACTTC.

The sample holds one count of this clone. This chain connects TRBV10-2 to TRBJ1-5; possible D gene TRBD1, 6 bases. CDR1 is WSHSY, CDR2 SAAADI, per germline. V was trimmed by 6 bases and J by 0 bases, leaving 12 bases between them. The CDR3 runs 15 residues. The CDR3, as DNA: TGCGCCAGCAGGTCTACAGGGACTAGCAATCAGCCCCAGCATTTT. It specifies CASRSTGTSNQPQHF.

The genes are TRBV7-2 and TRBJ2-7; 7 bases line up with TRBD1. The germline CDR1 and CDR2 sequences are SGHTA and FQGNSA. V dropped 1 base and J dropped 1; count of bases not matched to a gene: 4. The CDR3 length is 15 residues. The CDR3 protein is CASSLDHRGSYEQYF. CDR3 coding DNA: TGTGCCAGCAGCTTAGATCACAGGGGATCCTACGAGCAGTACTTC.

J is TRBJ2-7 and V is TRBV7-6, with D hard to call. Deletions cut 5 bases from V and 2 bases from J, with 13 bases between. From germline, CDR1 is SGHVS and CDR2 FNYEAQ. The CDR3 length is 14 residues. CDR3 region: CASSLGIDPYEQYF. Here the CDR3 DNA reads TGTGCCAGCAGCCTGGGCATAGACCCCTACGAGCAGTACTTC.

The chain employs TRBV6-6 and TRBJ1-5; D may be TRBD1 (5 bases). Germline V gives CDR1 MNHNY, CDR2 SVGAGI (reference sequence). The CDR3 runs 16 residues. V was pared by 2 bases and J by 7 bases, with 18 bases between. The CDR3 sequence is CASSYGIGQGSQPQHF. The CDR3 DNA follows: TGTGCCAGCAGTTACGGAATAGGGCAGGGCTCCCAGCCCCAGCATTTT.

Notes on this clone: The sample carries other DNA sequences with the same CDR3. V is TRBV20-1 and J is TRBJ2-7; D is ambiguous. Looked up from germline, CDR1 is DFQATT and CDR2 is SNEGSKA (reference sequence). The CDR3 contains 11 residues. The ends were cut back, 3 bases at V and 3 bases at J, with 6 bases in the middle. The CDR3 reads CSASPDYEQYF. CDR3 DNA sequence: TGCAGTGCTAGTCCCGACTACGAGCAGTACTTC.

The chain carries TRBV7-9 and TRBJ2-3, with a possible D match to TRBD2 (6 bases). The V gene's germline CDR1 is SEHNR and CDR2 FQNEAQ (reference sequence). Trimming stripped 6 bases from V and 0 bases from J, with 19 bases between. The CDR3 loop spans 17 amino acids. The CDR3 sequence: CASRRRESSPSTDTQYF. CDR3 coding DNA: TGTGCCAGCAGGAGGAGGGAATCGAGTCCTAGCACAGATACGCAGTATTTT.

This chain links TRBV5-5 with TRBJ1-4; D call uncertain. The CDR3 has 16 amino acids. CDR1 and CDR2 from the germline V gene are SGHKS and YYEKEE (reference sequence). V shed 4 bases and J shed 8 bases, with 21 bases lying between them. The DNA for the CDR3 is TGTGCCAGCAGCGAACCGGGCTCCGGCTACGGCGAAAAACTGTTTTTT. Its protein product is CASSEPGSGYGEKLFF. The full variable domain, its missing parts supplied by reference TRBV5-5 and TRBJ1-4, is DAGVTQSPTHLIKTRGQQVTLRCSPISGHKSVSWYQQVLGQGPQFIFQYYEKEERGRGNFPDRFSARQFPNYSSELNVNALLLGDSALYLCASSEPGSGYGEKLFFGSGTQLSVL.

The J gene is TRBJ2-7, the V gene TRBV28; D remains ambiguous. The CDR3 has 12 residues. V was pared by 2 bases and J by 5 bases, with 7 bases between. CDR1 is MDHEN, CDR2 SYDVKM, per germline. CDR3 DNA: TGTGCCAGCAGTTTAGTCGAGGACGAGCAGTACTTC. Its translation is CASSLVEDEQYF.

V gene TRBV6-1 combines with J gene TRBJ1-1; D unclear. Between the trimmed V and J ends, which lost 0 bases and 1 base, there was a span of 12 bases. The length of the CDR3 is 16 residues. The V gene's germline CDR1 is MNHNS and CDR2 SASEGT. The CDR3 DNA reads as TGTGCCAGCAGTGAAGCGCACCGACCCCGGAACACTGAAGCTTTCTTT. This translates into CASSEAHRPRNTEAFF.

In its sample, this clone was seen once. This chain uses TRBV6-5 with TRBJ1-1; TRBD1 is a possible D gene (6 bases). This CDR3 region has 13 residues. V was shortened by 7 bases and J by 2 bases, with 11 bases between the two germline ends. Germline-derived CDR1 and CDR2 are MNHEY and SVGAGI. This CDR3 reads CASTRGVNTEAFF. CDR3 sequence (DNA): TGTGCCAGCACGAGGGGGGTTAACACTGAAGCTTTCTTT.

In the case of this clone: This sample also contains other DNA sequences that code for the same CDR3. The CDR3 reads CASSLDSSGANVLTF. CDR3 coding DNA: TGCGCCAGCAGCTTGGATAGCTCTGGGGCCAACGTCCTGACTTTC. The V and J genes are TRBV5-1 and TRBJ2-6; D is unclear. V was trimmed by 0 bases and J by 0 bases, leaving 4 bases between them. CDR1 and CDR2 (germline): SGHRS, YFSETQ. This CDR3 contains 15 residues.

The chain carries TRBV5-1 and TRBJ2-1; TRBD2 matches at 11 bases. Trimming took 2 bases from V and 6 from J; bases not matched to a gene: 7. This CDR3 has 16 residues. The germline V gene has CDR1 SGHRS and CDR2 YFSETQ. CDR3 residues: CASSFLLAGGGNEQFF. The CDR3 DNA reads TGCGCCAGCAGCTTCCTTTTAGCGGGAGGGGGCAATGAGCAGTTCTTC.

CDR3 coding DNA: TGTGCCAGCAGCTTAGGGGACCTTCGGATTAACACCGGGGAGCTGTTTTTT. Protein product: CASSLGDLRINTGELFF. This chain connects TRBV11-1 to TRBJ2-2, with D possibly called TRBD1 or TRBD2 (5 bases each). V lost 1 base and J 2 bases, leaving 14 bases between the germline ends. Per germline, CDR1 SGHAT and CDR2 FQDESV (reference sequence). The CDR3 totals 17 residues.

The chain recombines TRBV30 with TRBJ2-7; TRBD1 might be the D (5 bases). The V and J ends lost 5 bases and 6 bases respectively, with 26 bases between them. CDR3 length equals 16 residues. Germline V gene data show CDR1 as GTSNPN and CDR2 as SVGIG (reference sequence). DNA of the CDR3: TGTGCCTGGGACAGTAATAGGAAGGGTGGGTGGCCCGAGCAGTACTTC. This gives the protein CAWDSNRKGGWPEQYF.

This chain links TRBV19 with TRBJ2-5; D not resolved. The CDR3 consists of 13 residues. Trimming pared 3 bases from V and 5 bases from J, leaving 10 bases between. CDR1 and CDR2 from the germline V gene are LNHDA and SQIVND (reference sequence). Here the CDR3 reads CASSILILETQYF. DNA for the CDR3: TGTGCCAGTAGTATCCTGATTTTGGAGACCCAGTACTTC.